This T cell receptor (beta chain) was obtained from a study of human T cells and chemical hapten exposure. Each CDR3 protein gets one entry after TCRdb re-called the RACE reads with MiXCR. The sample has over 70,000 distinct CDR3 sequences; about 9.9% are singletons. Time point reported: patch test 2, 6 weeks after DPC sensitization. Treatment in this sample: therapeutic diphenylcyclopropenone sensitization with weekly scalp DPC. The germline gives CDR1 SGDLS, CDR2 YYNGEE. Trimming pared 4 bases from V and 4 bases from J, leaving 15 bases between. CDR3 length: 15 residues. V usage is TRBV9 and J usage is TRBJ1-3; D is uncertain. This TCR was recovered from a young man with alopecia areata. Some clones in this sample may be carry-over from other donors' samples. This sample comprised whole blood, obtained in connection with sensitization to the hapten diphenylcyclopropenone (DPC). CDR3 nucleotide sequence: TGTGCCAGCAGCAGGGCAGTCGGTACCGGAAACACCATATATTTT. Protein product: CASSRAVGTGNTIYF.